These T cell receptor beta chains were read from a single sample in a study of brain T cells in children with intractable seizures. Only in-frame clones appear in the TCRdb table, and some are missing; sequencing was by immunoSEQ multiplex PCR. The top ten clones hold more than 3% of a sample with under 150,000 clones, roughly 94% of them seen once. The input for sequencing was peripheral blood, taken at surgery. These TCRs come from a boy younger than two with hemimegalencephaly and intractable seizures. The CDR3 runs from the conserved cysteine through the conserved F or W. The order of the fields is CDR3 length, clone size, D gene, J gene, V gene, CDR3 DNA, CDR3 protein. The D gene is left open where the match is weak. A row's size may be missing; if present it is once, few, many or a size class.

CDR3 length: 14
clone size: -
D gene: TRBD2
J gene: TRBJ2-7
V gene: TRBV7-2
CDR3 DNA: TGTGCCAGCAGCTTAGGGCTAGCGGGAGGATTCCAGTACTTC
CDR3 protein: CASSLGLAGGFQYF

CDR3 length: 18
clone size: -
D gene: -
J gene: TRBJ2-6
V gene: TRBV5-1
CDR3 DNA: TGCGCCAGCAGCTACTGGGGGCAGGGCAGCTCTGGGGCCAACGTCCTGACTTTC
CDR3 protein: CASSYWGQGSSGANVLTF

CDR3 length: 19
clone size: -
D gene: TRBD2
J gene: TRBJ2-5
V gene: TRBV4-3
CDR3 DNA: TGCGCCAGCAGCCAAGAGGGGCGGGAGGGTCTAAATTCACAAGAGACCCAGTACTTC
CDR3 protein: CASSQEGREGLNSQETQYF

CDR3 length: 14
clone size: once
D gene: -
J gene: TRBJ2-7
V gene: TRBV5-1
CDR3 DNA: TGCGCCAGCAGCCCGGACACGCCGTCCGTCGAGCAGTACTTC
CDR3 protein: CASSPDTPSVEQYF

CDR3 length: 10
clone size: -
D gene: -
J gene: TRBJ1-4
V gene: TRBV6-4
CDR3 DNA: TGTGCCAGTAGGGATGAAAAACTGTTTTTT
CDR3 protein: CASRDEKLFF

CDR3 length: 10
clone size: -
D gene: -
J gene: TRBJ2-7
V gene: TRBV4-3
CDR3 DNA: TGCGCCAGCAGCCAAGCCGAGCAGTACTTC
CDR3 protein: CASSQAEQYF

CDR3 length: 14
clone size: -
D gene: TRBD2
J gene: TRBJ2-5
V gene: TRBV5-1
CDR3 DNA: TGCGCCAGCCAGGCGGGAGGGCCGTTGGAGACCCAGTACTTC
CDR3 protein: CASQAGGPLETQYF

CDR3 length: 17
clone size: -
D gene: -
J gene: TRBJ2-7
V gene: TRBV18
CDR3 DNA: TGTGCCAGCTCCTCCCTTACCCCGGGGACTTTATCCTACGAGCAGTACTTC
CDR3 protein: CASSSLTPGTLSYEQYF

CDR3 length: 15
clone size: -
D gene: TRBD2
J gene: TRBJ2-3
V gene: TRBV18
CDR3 DNA: TGTGCCAGCTCACCGGTACTAGCGACTATAGATACGCAGTATTTT
CDR3 protein: CASSPVLATIDTQYF

CDR3 length: 17
clone size: -
D gene: TRBD1
J gene: TRBJ1-4
V gene: TRBV6-2/TRBV6-3
CDR3 DNA: TGTGCCAGCAGTTCCATAATGAGGACAGGCGGATCGGGAAAACTGTTTTTT
CDR3 protein: CASSSIMRTGGSGKLFF

CDR3 length: 12
clone size: -
D gene: -
J gene: TRBJ1-1
V gene: TRBV5-6
CDR3 DNA: TGTGCCAGCAGCTTGGTTCAGAGTGAAGCTTTCTTT
CDR3 protein: CASSLVQSEAFF

CDR3 length: 15
clone size: -
D gene: -
J gene: TRBJ2-1
V gene: TRBV7-2
CDR3 DNA: TGTGCCAGCAGCTTGGCCCTGGCGGGCGACAATGAGCAGTTCTTC
CDR3 protein: CASSLALAGDNEQFF

CDR3 length: 11
clone size: -
D gene: -
J gene: TRBJ1-3
V gene: TRBV10-1
CDR3 DNA: TGCGCCAGCAGTGTGGGAAACACCATATATTTT
CDR3 protein: CASSVGNTIYF

CDR3 length: 11
clone size: -
D gene: -
J gene: TRBJ2-7
V gene: TRBV10-2
CDR3 DNA: TGCGCCAGCGGAGAGTCCTACGAGCAGTACTTC
CDR3 protein: CASGESYEQYF

CDR3 length: 15
clone size: -
D gene: TRBD2
J gene: TRBJ2-7
V gene: TRBV7-9
CDR3 DNA: TGTGCCAGCAGCAAAGGAGGCGGGAGCTCCTACGAGCAGTACTTC
CDR3 protein: CASSKGGGSSYEQYF

CDR3 length: 12
clone size: -
D gene: -
J gene: TRBJ2-7
V gene: TRBV12-3/TRBV12-4
CDR3 DNA: TGTGCCAGCAGTTGGGGGTCATACGAGCAGTACTTC
CDR3 protein: CASSWGSYEQYF

CDR3 length: 19
clone size: -
D gene: TRBD2
J gene: TRBJ2-2
V gene: TRBV9
CDR3 DNA: TGTGCCAGCAGCCATTCCCCAGCGGGAGACCCAGCGAACACCGGGGAGCTGTTTTTT
CDR3 protein: CASSHSPAGDPANTGELFF

CDR3 length: 16
clone size: -
D gene: -
J gene: TRBJ2-1
V gene: TRBV28
CDR3 DNA: TGTGCCAGCAGTTTATTCCGGCAGGGGAGGTCAAACGAGCAGTTCTTC
CDR3 protein: CASSLFRQGRSNEQFF

CDR3 length: 16
clone size: -
D gene: -
J gene: TRBJ2-5
V gene: TRBV7-9
CDR3 DNA: TGTGCCAGCAGCCCTGGGATCGGGGACCACGGGGAGACCCAGTACTTC
CDR3 protein: CASSPGIGDHGETQYF

CDR3 length: 12
clone size: -
D gene: TRBD1
J gene: TRBJ1-2
V gene: TRBV29-1
CDR3 DNA: TGCAGCGCCCCGACAGGGGACTATGGCTACACCTTC
CDR3 protein: CSAPTGDYGYTF

CDR3 length: 13
clone size: -
D gene: -
J gene: TRBJ2-2
V gene: TRBV28
CDR3 DNA: TGTGCCGCAAGCGCTACGAACACCGGGGAGCTGTTTTTT
CDR3 protein: CAASATNTGELFF

CDR3 length: 14
clone size: -
D gene: TRBD1
J gene: TRBJ1-2
V gene: TRBV5-1
CDR3 DNA: TGCGCCAGCAGCGTGGGACAGGGAGTGAATGGCTACACCTTC
CDR3 protein: CASSVGQGVNGYTF

CDR3 length: 21
clone size: -
D gene: TRBD2
J gene: TRBJ2-5
V gene: TRBV10-1
CDR3 DNA: TGCGCCAGCAGCGGACAGGGAAGTGTACCGACTAGCGGGAGGAACCAAGAGACCCAGTACTTC
CDR3 protein: CASSGQGSVPTSGRNQETQYF

CDR3 length: 13
clone size: -
D gene: TRBD1
J gene: TRBJ2-7
V gene: TRBV4-3
CDR3 DNA: TGCGCCAGCAGCCTTACAGGGGGCTACGAGCAGTACTTC
CDR3 protein: CASSLTGGYEQYF